This record concerns one T cell receptor (beta chain) sequence. Data came from immunoSEQ multiplex PCR; TCRdb stores just in-frame clones and leaves some out. The repertoire holds 150,000 to 200,000 clones, with roughly 89% as singletons. The CDR3 totals 13 residues. The V gene's germline CDR1 is MDHEN and CDR2 SYDVKM. V dropped 3 bases and J dropped 6 bases, with 12 bases sitting between them. These data are taken from a study of control samples from healthy donors and cancer patients. The material sequenced was blood. The sequence came from a woman aged 45-59 years in good health. The chain joins TRBV28 to TRBJ2-7, with a weak D call TRBD2 (5 bases). CDR3 residues: CASSFGSQSEQYF. For the CDR3, the DNA is TGTGCCAGCAGTTTTGGGAGCCAATCCGAGCAGTACTTC.